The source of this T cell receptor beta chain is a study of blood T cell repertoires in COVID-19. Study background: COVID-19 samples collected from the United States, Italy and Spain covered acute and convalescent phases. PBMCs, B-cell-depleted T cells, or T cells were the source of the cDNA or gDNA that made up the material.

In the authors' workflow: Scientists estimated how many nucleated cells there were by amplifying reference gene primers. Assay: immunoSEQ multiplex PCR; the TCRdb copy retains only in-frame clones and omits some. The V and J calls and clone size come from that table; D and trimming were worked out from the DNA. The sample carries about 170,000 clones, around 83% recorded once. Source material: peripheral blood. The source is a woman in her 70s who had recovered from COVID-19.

CDR3 region: CASRKGAGNEQFF. CDR3 nucleotides: TGTGCCAGCAGAAAGGGGGCGGGGAATGAGCAGTTCTTC. The chain uses TRBV3-1 (or the pseudogene TRBV3-2) and TRBJ2-1; weak D call: TRBD1 (7 bases). The CDR3 runs 13 residues. Deletions cut 6 bases from V and 7 bases from J, with 13 bases between. Germline-derived CDR1 and CDR2 are LGHDT and YNNKEL (reference sequence).